Sequencing of this T cell receptor beta chain was carried out in a study of early T cells in non-severe SARS-CoV-2 infection (dated by TCRdb to the early 2020s). Describing the broader study: Because TCR sequencing was done on bulk RNA from unsorted whole blood, the alpha and beta chains could not be paired. What the work shows at the level of the full study, not this receptor alone: VDJdb matching was skewed toward anti-spike CD8 responses, so virus-specific expansions were likely underestimated and private and CD4 specificities were missed.

In the case of this clonotype: Its antigen is not yet known. No much larger clone exists at a distance of one base, and base qualities are not known.

The study was a case-control design nested within a healthcare worker cohort in London, UK, with weekly nasopharyngeal swab PCR tests and blood sampling. Healthcare workers were recruited between 23 and 31 March 2020, during the week of the UK lockdown, and were followed weekly for up to roughly 15 weeks. The CDR3 measures 14 amino acids from cysteine to phenylalanine. Of all the DNA, just the CDR3 is kept, 42 bases in frame from base 1. Unmatched junction bases come to 4, with V trimmed by 6 bases and J by 2 bases. Looking up the germline V gene yields CDR1 SQVTM and CDR2 ANQGSEA. Library creation used 5' RACE. For sequencing, a NextSeq 500 was employed. Unique molecular identifiers were attached to individual cDNA molecules in the TCR library protocol so that sequencing error and PCR bias could be corrected. Sequencing covered both TCR alpha and beta chains, and within each sample the abundances of alpha and beta sequences were tightly co-correlated. As for the authors' bioinformatics: Decombinator V4 was used to annotate TCR sequences for V gene, J gene and CDR3. Expanded TCRs were defined as changing significantly between any two time points under a Poisson model with p below 0.0001. TCR abundances were normalised to the total number of TCRs sequenced in each sample and reported as counts per million. TRAV1-2 paired with TRAJ12, TRAJ20 or TRAJ33 defined MAIT TCRs, while TRAV10 paired with TRAJ18 defined iNKT TCRs. VDJdb, accessed on 1 November 2021, was searched for TCRs annotated for CMV, EBV and SARS-CoV-2, and TCRs annotated for more than one antigen were excluded. Through fastp at Q25 and MiXCR, TCRdb rebuilt clones from the public reads, retaining in-frame beta chains. Each record represents a unique CDR3 protein, reported with the most common genes and DNA among its rows. These V and J calls originate from TCRdb's pipeline instead of the authors' own analysis. The sample has some 45,000 distinct CDR3 sequences on record, roughly a tenth of them singletons. The top ten hold around 5.3% of the sample.

The rearrangement joined TRBV29-1 to TRBJ2-3, and 11 bases in between align with TRBD1. Sequencing used whole blood, obtained at baseline. This clonotype was sampled from an adult who was a healthcare worker with PCR-confirmed SARS-CoV-2 infection or an uninfected control (not recorded which). The DNA sequence follows: TGCAGCGTAAAGGACAGGGGGCCCACAGATACGCAGTATTTT. The resulting protein is CSVKDRGPTDTQYF.